This T cell receptor beta chain was captured by sequencing in a study of CD8 T cells in Susac syndrome. Germline CDR1 reads ENHRY; CDR2 reads SYGVKD. Trimming took 6 bases from V and 0 from J, leaving 12 bases between them. CDR3 length equals 14 residues. An input of roughly 0.45 to 1 ug of RNA was subjected to reverse transcription using random hexamers. From the immunoSEQ multiplex PCR reads, TCRdb called clonotypes with MiXCR, one entry per CDR3 protein. This repertoire shows about 200,000 distinct CDR3 sequences, roughly nine tenths found once; its top ten account for roughly 0.087%. The gene calls are TRBV10-3 and TRBJ2-7, with D perhaps assigned TRBD1 or TRBD2 (5 bases each). This sequence was found in a human donor with Susac syndrome. Sequencing input: CD4+ T cells from PBMCs. The CDR3 DNA reads TGTGCCATCAGCCTCGTGGGGACCTCCTACGAGCAGTACTTC. It specifies CAISLVGTSYEQYF.